Listed below are T cell receptor beta chains from one sample, sequenced in a study of radiotherapy plus CTLA-4 blockade in lung cancer. Sequenced by immunoSEQ multiplex PCR; TCRdb stores in-frame clones only, minus some. The sample contains approximately 40,000 clones, about 74% of which appear only once. Sequences were derived from peripheral blood, sampled from a patient treated with radiotherapy plus ipilimumab. These TCRs come from a human donor with non-small cell lung cancer whose response to radiotherapy plus ipilimumab could not be evaluated. Each CDR3 is given with its conserved first and last residue. D genes are given only for firm matches. A row's size may be missing; if present it is once, few, many or a size class.

>TRBJ2-5|TRBV7-2|TRBD2|NA
TGTGCCAGCAGCTATAGCGGGGGGCGGGAAGAGACCCAGTACTTC
CASSYSGGREETQYF
>TRBJ2-2|TRBV5-1|NA|NA
TGCGCCAGCAGCCCCTATTCGAACACCGGGGAGCTGTTTTTT
CASSPYSNTGELFF
>TRBJ1-5|TRBV28|NA|NA
TGTGCCATCCGAGCCGGGACACCGAGCAATCAGCCCCAGCATTTT
CAIRAGTPSNQPQHF
>TRBJ2-3|TRBV27|TRBD1|NA
TGTGCCAGCAGCTACAACAGGGGGCTAGGAGATACGCAGTATTTT
CASSYNRGLGDTQYF
>TRBJ2-7|TRBV5-8|TRBD2|NA
TGTGCCAGCAGCGTCCAGCGGGGGGGCTCCTACGAGCAGTACTTC
CASSVQRGGSYEQYF
>TRBJ2-3|TRBV18|TRBD2|NA
TGTGCCAGCTCTCAATTAACGGGAGGTAAAGGGGATACGCAGTATTTT
CASSQLTGGKGDTQYF
>TRBJ2-5|TRBV5-1|NA|NA
TGCGCCAGCAGGCGGGACGCGCAAGAGACCCAGTACTTC
CASRRDAQETQYF
>TRBJ2-7|TRBV5-1|NA|NA
TGCGCCAGCAGCCCAACGCCAGCGACCTACGAGCAGTACTTC
CASSPTPATYEQYF
>TRBJ2-5|TRBV7-2|TRBD1|NA
TGTGCCAGCTCTGACAGGGGGCAAGAGACCCAGTACTTC
CASSDRGQETQYF
>TRBJ2-1|TRBV6-5|NA|NA
TGTGCCAGCAGCTCCGGGACACCTTACAATGAGCAGTTCTTC
CASSSGTPYNEQFF
>TRBJ2-1|TRBV11-2|NA|NA
TGTGCCAGCAGCTTTAACCAACAGGGATACAATGAGCAGTTCTTC
CASSFNQQGYNEQFF
>TRBJ2-7|TRBV13|NA|few
TGTGCCAGCTCCAAAGGGGGGGCCTTCTCCTACGAGCAGTACTTC
CASSKGGAFSYEQYF
>TRBJ2-2|TRBV9|TRBD1|once
TGTGCCAGCAGCAGGGGACAGCTAATGAACACCGGGGAGCTGTTTTTT
CASSRGQLMNTGELFF
>TRBJ1-1|TRBV7-2|NA|NA
TGTGCCAGCAGCGTCCAGGGGAGGAACACTGAAGCTTTCTTT
CASSVQGRNTEAFF
>TRBJ1-4|TRBV6-4|NA|NA
TGTGCCAGCAGCCCAAACAGACAGGCAGAAAAACTGTTTTTT
CASSPNRQAEKLFF
>TRBJ1-1|TRBV5-1|TRBD1|few
TGCGCCAGCAGCTCAGACAGGGGCGTGTTGACTGAAGCTTTCTTT
CASSSDRGVLTEAFF
>TRBJ2-2|TRBV19|NA|NA
TGTGCAAGTAAGGTGCGGGAAGGCCTCACCGGGGAGCTGTTTTTT
CASKVREGLTGELFF
>TRBJ1-3|TRBV19|NA|few
TGTGCCAGTAGTATCGACAGGAGCTCTGGAAACACCATATATTTT
CASSIDRSSGNTIYF
>TRBJ2-3|TRBV18|NA|once
TGTGCCAGCTCAGGGTCGCGGGGCCGCACAGATACGCAGTATTTT
CASSGSRGRTDTQYF
>TRBJ2-1|TRBV28|TRBD2|NA
TGTGCCAGCCAAGGGGAAGGACTAGCGGGAGCAGTCTACAATGAGCAGTTCTTC
CASQGEGLAGAVYNEQFF
>TRBJ2-7|TRBV18|TRBD2|NA
TGTGCCAGCTCACACTCCCATCCGGGACTAGCGGGGGGGACCAACGAGCAGTACTTC
CASSHSHPGLAGGTNEQYF
>TRBJ1-2|TRBV5-6|NA|NA
TGTGCCAGCAGCCCCTGGACAGCTACTAACTATGGCTACACCTTC
CASSPWTATNYGYTF
>TRBJ2-5|TRBV7-2|NA|NA
TGTGCCAGCAGCTTAGCCACAGGGTGGCAGACCCAGTACTTC
CASSLATGWQTQYF